This record concerns one T cell receptor (beta chain) sequence. Germline V gene sequence: CDR1 MGHDK, CDR2 SYGVNS. Trimming removed 4 bases at V and 2 bases at J, with 15 bases between. CDR3 length equals 15 residues. The data were produced by immunoSEQ multiplex PCR, yet TCRdb's version contains in-frame clones alone and is incomplete. The sample records about 120,000 clones, about nine tenths being singletons. This record belongs to a study of blood T cell repertoires in COVID-19. In the study overall: COVID-19 samples, acute and convalescent, were from the United States, Italy and Spain.

The TCR comes from a woman in her seventies with acute or convalescent COVID-19. The chain links TRBV25-1 to TRBJ2-7, with D perhaps matching TRBD2 (6 bases). Specimen: peripheral blood. The CDR3 DNA reads TGTGCCAGCAGTGCCATCCGGGACTCCCCCTACGAGCAGTACTTC. This sequence encodes CASSAIRDSPYEQYF.